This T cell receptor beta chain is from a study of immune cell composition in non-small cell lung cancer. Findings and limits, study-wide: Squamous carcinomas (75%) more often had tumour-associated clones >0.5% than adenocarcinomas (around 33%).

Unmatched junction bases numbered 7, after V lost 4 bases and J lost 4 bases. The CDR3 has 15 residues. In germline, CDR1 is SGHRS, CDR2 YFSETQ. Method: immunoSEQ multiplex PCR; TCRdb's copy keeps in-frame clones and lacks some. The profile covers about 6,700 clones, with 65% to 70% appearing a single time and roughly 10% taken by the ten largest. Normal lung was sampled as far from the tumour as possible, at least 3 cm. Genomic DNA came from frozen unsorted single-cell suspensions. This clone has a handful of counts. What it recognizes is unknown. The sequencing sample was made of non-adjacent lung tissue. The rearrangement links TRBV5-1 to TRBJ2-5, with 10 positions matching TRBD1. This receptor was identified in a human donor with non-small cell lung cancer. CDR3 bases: TGCGCCAGCAGCCTGGGACAGGGGAGGGGAGAGACCCAGTACTTC. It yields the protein CASSLGQGRGETQYF.